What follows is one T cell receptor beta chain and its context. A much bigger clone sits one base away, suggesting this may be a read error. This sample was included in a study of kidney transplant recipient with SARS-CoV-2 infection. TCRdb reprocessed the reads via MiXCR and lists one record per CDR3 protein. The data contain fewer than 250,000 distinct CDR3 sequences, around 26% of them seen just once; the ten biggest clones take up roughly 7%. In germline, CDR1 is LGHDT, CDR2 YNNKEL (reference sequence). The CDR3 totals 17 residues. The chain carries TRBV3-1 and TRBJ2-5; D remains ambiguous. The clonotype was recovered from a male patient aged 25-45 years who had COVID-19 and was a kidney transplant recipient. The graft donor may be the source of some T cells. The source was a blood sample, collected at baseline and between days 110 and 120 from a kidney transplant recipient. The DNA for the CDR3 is TGTGTCAGCAGCATGCACAATCCCATTTCTTTCTCTGAGACCCAGTACTTC. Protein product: CVSSMHNPISFSETQYF.